The T cell receptor (beta chain) described here comes from a study of T cells expressing NK-cell markers (dated by TCRdb to 2018 to 2021). Context from the whole study: Three sorted T-cell subsets (CD3+CD56+NKG2C+, CD3+CD56+NKG2C- and CD3+CD56-NKG2C+) from seven to nine donors had their TCR beta-chain repertoires profiled. Among the eight sequenced donors, only one was HCMV-seronegative, while the other seven were HCMV-seropositive. The eight sequenced donors were randomly selected healthy volunteers, three men and five women. Libraries were sequenced as 2 x 150 bp reads on Illumina HiSeq 2000/2500, MiSeq or NextSeq.

With regard to this clonotype: Its antigen is not yet known.

Instrument used: Illumina HiSeq 2000. 5'RACE template switching, by which a universal primer site and unique molecular identifiers were added, was used to make TCR beta cDNA libraries. Synthesis of cDNA was primed from the TCR beta constant segment and was followed by two consecutive PCR amplification steps. The authors' analysis ran thus. MIGEC was used to demultiplex reads and group reads by UMI, and MiTCR was used to assemble and quantify clonotypes. Only TCR cDNA sequences supported by at least two reads were kept to exclude erroneous sequences. The tcR package was used for downstream repertoire analysis, and clonotypes were matched between fractions using CDR3 nucleotide sequence together with V segment. VDJmatch was used to annotate antigen specificity against VDJdb, with one amino acid substitution in CDR3 allowed. Reprocessed by TCRdb, the reads give a single entry per CDR3 protein sequence, without DNA. These V and J calls originate from TCRdb's pipeline instead of the authors' own analysis. This sample's table carries roughly 160,000 distinct CDR3 sequences. Jointly, the top ten make up just over 20% of the sample.

Including the terminal cysteine and phenylalanine, the CDR3 comprises 15 residues. A DNA sequence was not provided. To determine HCMV serostatus, a commercial ELISA kit was used to detect HCMV-specific IgG in serum. Peripheral blood mononuclear cells were isolated from blood by Ficoll density gradient centrifugation. The research as a whole found: Whether the expanded NKG2C-expressing T cell clones were specific for HCMV antigens remained unclear. For roughly six donors, the dominant CD3+CD56+NKG2C+ clonotypes were among the top 10 CD8+ clonotypes and accounted for roughly 1.0-7.5% of CD8+ T cells. Those dominant clonotypes were again the most abundant among CD3+CD56-NKG2C+ cells in four donors, at about 28.3-60.1%.

The rearranged segments are TRBV21-1 and TRBJ1-5; without DNA, the TCRdb call of TRBD1 cannot be checked. TRBV21-1 is flagged as a pseudogene. The TCR originated in a man aged 18 to 69 in good health. The sample taken for sequencing was blood T cells: a sorted CD56 or NKG2C T cell subset, CD4+ or CD8+ T cells, or bulk PBMC T cells (not recorded which). CDR3 sequence: CASSKMSGRSQPQHF.